The next 16 T cell receptor beta chains were all read from a single sample in a study of CD8+ T cells in alopecia areata. Sequencing relied on a cDNA template that was reverse transcribed from extracted RNA. The repertoire was sequenced with immunoSEQ multiplex PCR; TCRdb's copy has only in-frame clones and lacks some. The repertoire consists of around 100,000 clones, with around 45% occurring once and the leading ten covering 1% to 1.5%. Sequencing was carried out using CD4+ T cells sorted from blood. Receptors were obtained from a human donor with alopecia areata.

This clone turned up a few times. J is TRBJ2-1 and V is TRBV5-1; D unclear. V was shortened by 2 bases and J by 3 bases, with 9 bases between the two germline ends. Germline CDR1 SGHRS, CDR2 YFSETQ. The CDR3 has 14 residues. This CDR3 is CASSFGTDYNEQFF. The CDR3 coding sequence is TGCGCCAGCAGCTTCGGTACAGACTACAATGAGCAGTTCTTC.

The genes are TRBV18 and TRBJ2-5; D call uncertain. Trimming left V 4 bases short and J 4 bases short, with 13 bases between. Germline V gene lookup returns CDR1 KGHSH and CDR2 LQKENI. This CDR3 spans 14 amino acids. CDR3: CASSLGPEVETQYF. CDR3 sequence (DNA): TGTGCCAGCTCACTCGGACCCGAGGTAGAGACCCAGTACTTC. Full variable domain (rest looked up from reference TRBV18 and TRBJ2-5): NAGVMQNPRHLVRRRGQEARLRCSPMKGHSHVYWYRQLPEEGLKFMVYLQKENIIDESGMPKERFSAEFPKEGPSILRIQQVVRGDSAAYFCASSLGPEVETQYFGPGTRLLVL.

The V and J genes are TRBV5-1 and TRBJ2-3; 9 bases map to TRBD1. Germline lookup yields CDR1 SGHRS and CDR2 YFSETQ. V lost 4 bases to trimming and J lost 4 bases; unmatched junction nucleotides: 7. The CDR3 sequence is 15 residues long. The chain's CDR3 is CASSLGQGIADTQYF. The CDR3 DNA follows: TGCGCCAGCAGCCTGGGACAGGGTATCGCAGATACGCAGTATTTT.

This clone was picked up a small number of times. The chain is built from TRBV2 and TRBJ1-1; D possibly corresponds to TRBD1 (5 bases). Looked up from germline, CDR1 is SNHLY and CDR2 is FYNNEI. Trimming cost V 4 bases and J 9 bases, with 9 bases left between them. This CDR3 has 11 amino acids. The CDR3 DNA reads TGTGCCAGCAGTGCGGGGACTCAAGCTTTCTTT. Its protein is CASSAGTQAFF.

This clone was seen more than once but under ten times. The chain carries TRBV9 and TRBJ2-6; D is undetermined. Trimming pared 4 bases from V and 2 bases from J, leaving 7 bases between. The V gene's germline CDR1 is SGDLS and CDR2 YYNGEE. The CDR3 is 14 amino acids. The CDR3 is CASSPRTGANVLTF. DNA for the CDR3: TGTGCCAGCAGCCCCCGGACTGGGGCCAACGTCCTGACTTTC.

This clone was seen a few times. V and J are TRBV7-2 and TRBJ1-2, with 8 nucleotides matching TRBD1. Germline V gene data show CDR1 as SGHTA and CDR2 as FQGNSA. V lost 5 bases and J lost 7; bases outside the gene matches: 9. The CDR3 totals 14 residues. The CDR3 here is CASSSRQGLSGYTF. DNA of the CDR3: TGTGCCAGCAGCAGCAGACAGGGGTTGTCTGGCTACACCTTC.

The chain is built from TRBV7-2 and TRBJ2-3; D gene uncertain. The length of the CDR3 is 14 residues. V lost 8 bases to trimming and J lost 0 bases, with 12 bases between them. Germline-derived CDR1 and CDR2 are SGHTA and FQGNSA. As DNA, the CDR3 is TGTGCCAGCCAGCTTACCCAAAGCACAGATACGCAGTATTTT. Protein product: CASQLTQSTDTQYF. Using reference TRBV7-2 and TRBJ2-3 for the parts outside the CDR3, the full variable domain is GAGVSQSPSNKVTEKGKDVELRCDPISGHTALYWYRQSLGQGLEFLIYFQGNSAPDKSGLPSDRFSAERTGGSVSTLTIQRTQQEDSAVYLCASQLTQSTDTQYFGPGTRLTVL.

This clone has just a few counts. This chain connects TRBV7-6 to TRBJ2-7; TRBD1 aligns across 7 bases. This CDR3 is 15 amino acids long. CDR1 is SGHVS and CDR2 is FNYEAQ in the germline V gene. With 1 base clipped from V and 0 bases from J, the junction kept 3 bases outside the gene matches. The CDR3 nucleotides are TGTGCCAGCAGCTTAGAGGACAGGTCCTCCTACGAGCAGTACTTC. This sequence encodes CASSLEDRSSYEQYF.

This clone was seen a handful of times. V and J are TRBV4-2 and TRBJ2-7; perhaps TRBD1 as D (5 bases). V lost 4 bases and J 3 bases, leaving 13 bases between the germline ends. The CDR3 is 14 amino acids. Germline CDR1 LGHNA, CDR2 YNFKEQ. CDR3 nucleotide sequence: TGTGCCAGCAGCCCTAGGCAGGGCTACTACGAGCAGTACTTC. Protein product: CASSPRQGYYEQYF.

V usage is TRBV28 and J usage is TRBJ2-6, with unresolved D. This CDR3 is 15 amino acids long. Trimming shortened V by 2 bases and J by 1 base, and 6 bases separated the two germline ends. Germline V gene data show CDR1 as MDHEN and CDR2 as SYDVKM. CDR3: CASSLPNSGANVLTF. In DNA form, the CDR3 reads TGTGCCAGCAGTTTACCTAATTCTGGGGCCAACGTCCTGACTTTC. Looking up the rest from reference TRBV28 and TRBJ2-6 gives the full variable domain: DVKVTQSSRYLVKRTGEKVFLECVQDMDHENMFWYRQDPGLGLRLIYFSYDVKMKEKGDIPEGYSVSREKKERFSLILESASTNQTSMYLCASSLPNSGANVLTFGAGSRLTVL.

The chain is built from TRBV9 and TRBJ1-2, with D possibly being TRBD1 (6 bases). Germline-derived CDR1 and CDR2 are SGDLS and YYNGEE. V was pared by 4 bases and J by 7 bases, with 17 bases between. This CDR3 region has 14 residues. CDR3 DNA: TGTGCCAGCAGCTCATTTGGGGGCAGTACTGGCTACACCTTC. Its protein is CASSSFGGSTGYTF.

The J gene is TRBJ1-4, the V gene TRBV30; 9 bases match TRBD1. CDR3 length: 15 amino acids. The trim removed 2 bases at V and 6 bases at J, leaving 7 bases unmatched. Germline CDR1 reads GTSNPN; CDR2 reads SVGIG (reference sequence). CDR3 sequence: CAWSPPDRGYEKLFF. The CDR3 DNA reads as TGTGCCTGGAGTCCCCCGGACAGGGGCTATGAAAAACTGTTTTTT.

V is TRBV29-1 and J is TRBJ1-2; D is unclear. The CDR3 sequence is 11 residues long. The V gene lost 5 bases and the J gene lost 1 base, with 5 bases spanning the gap. Germline V gene lookup returns CDR1 SQVTM and CDR2 ANQGSEA. In nucleotides, the CDR3 is TGCAGCGTTATCAATAACTATGGCTACACCTTC. Amino acids: CSVINNYGYTF.

The rearrangement joins TRBV27 to TRBJ1-1; D is possibly TRBD1 (6 bases). Trimming took 3 bases from V and 3 from J, leaving 8 bases between them. CDR1 MNHEY and CDR2 SMNVEV come from the germline V gene (reference sequence). This CDR3 is built from 13 residues. CDR3 in amino acids: CASSFGGHTEAFF. DNA of the CDR3: TGTGCCAGCAGTTTCGGGGGGCACACTGAAGCTTTCTTT.

This clone occurred once. CDR3 residues: CATSRPGLAGDVETQYF. In DNA form, the CDR3 reads TGTGCCACCAGCAGACCTGGACTAGCGGGAGATGTAGAGACCCAGTACTTC. J is TRBJ2-5 and V is TRBV15, with TRBD2 matching 13 bases. V was clipped by 2 bases and J by 4 bases; unmatched bases: 7. The CDR3 is 17 residues long. Germline V CDR1 and CDR2: LNHNV, YYDKDF (reference sequence).

This clone was seen a handful of times. The rearrangement links TRBV28 to TRBJ1-1; D is uncertain. The CDR3 totals 11 residues. Looked up from germline, CDR1 is MDHEN and CDR2 is SYDVKM. Trimming removed 2 bases at V and 7 bases at J, with 5 bases between. Here the CDR3 DNA reads TGTGCCAGCAGTTTAGCCCGTGAAGCTTTCTTT. It encodes CASSLAREAFF.